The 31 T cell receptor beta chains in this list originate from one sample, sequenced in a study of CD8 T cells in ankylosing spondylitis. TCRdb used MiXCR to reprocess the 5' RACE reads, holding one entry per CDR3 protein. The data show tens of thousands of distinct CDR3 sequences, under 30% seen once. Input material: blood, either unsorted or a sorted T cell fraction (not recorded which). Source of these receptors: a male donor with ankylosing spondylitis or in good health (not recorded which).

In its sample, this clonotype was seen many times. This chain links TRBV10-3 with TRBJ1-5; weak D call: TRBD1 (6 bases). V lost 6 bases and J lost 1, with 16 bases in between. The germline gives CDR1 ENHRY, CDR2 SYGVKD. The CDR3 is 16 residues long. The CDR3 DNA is TGTGCCATCAGGGAGGGACCGGGACAAAGCAATCAGCCCCAGCATTTT. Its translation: CAIREGPGQSNQPQHF.

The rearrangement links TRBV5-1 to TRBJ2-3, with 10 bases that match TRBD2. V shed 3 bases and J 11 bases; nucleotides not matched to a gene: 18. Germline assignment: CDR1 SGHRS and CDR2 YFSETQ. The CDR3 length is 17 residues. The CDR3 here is CASSWGPLAGLHEEQYF. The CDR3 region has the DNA TGCGCCAGCAGCTGGGGCCCACTAGCGGGGCTGCACGAGGAGCAGTATTTT.

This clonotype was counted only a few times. Written as DNA, the CDR3 is TGCGCCAGCAGCGCGGGAGGGCCGCATGCAGATACGCAGTATTTT. It yields the protein CASSAGGPHADTQYF. V is TRBV5-1 and J is TRBJ2-3; 9 bases match TRBD2. The CDR3 contains 15 residues. Per germline, CDR1 SGHRS and CDR2 YFSETQ. With 4 bases clipped from V and 4 bases from J, the junction kept 7 bases outside the gene matches.

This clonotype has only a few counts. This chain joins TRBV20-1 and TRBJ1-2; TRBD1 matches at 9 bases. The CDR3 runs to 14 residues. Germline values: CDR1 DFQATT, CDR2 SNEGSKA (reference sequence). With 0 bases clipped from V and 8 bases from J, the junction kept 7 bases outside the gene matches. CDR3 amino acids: CSARDRGQGPGYTF. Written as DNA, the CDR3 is TGCAGTGCTAGAGATAGGGGACAGGGACCGGGCTACACCTTC.

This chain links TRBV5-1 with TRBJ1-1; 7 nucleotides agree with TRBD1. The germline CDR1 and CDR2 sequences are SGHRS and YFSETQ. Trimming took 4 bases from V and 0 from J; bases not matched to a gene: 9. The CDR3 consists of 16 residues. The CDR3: CASSGLTGIMNTEAFF. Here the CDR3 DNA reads TGCGCCAGCAGCGGGCTGACAGGGATCATGAACACTGAAGCTTTCTTT.

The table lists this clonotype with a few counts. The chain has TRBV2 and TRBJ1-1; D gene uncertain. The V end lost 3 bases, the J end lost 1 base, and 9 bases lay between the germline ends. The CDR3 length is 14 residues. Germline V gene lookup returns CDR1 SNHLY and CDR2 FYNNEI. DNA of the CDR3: TGTGCCAGCAGTGAGTCGGGAGCGAACACTGAAGCTTTCTTT. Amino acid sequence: CASSESGANTEAFF.

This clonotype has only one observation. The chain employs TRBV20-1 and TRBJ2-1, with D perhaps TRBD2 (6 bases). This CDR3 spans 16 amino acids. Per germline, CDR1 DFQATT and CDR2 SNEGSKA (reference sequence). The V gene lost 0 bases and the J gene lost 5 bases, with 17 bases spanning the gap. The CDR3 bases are TGCAGTGCTAGAGATACGGGGGTAGGGCTTAACAATGAGCAGTTCTTC. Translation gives CSARDTGVGLNNEQFF.

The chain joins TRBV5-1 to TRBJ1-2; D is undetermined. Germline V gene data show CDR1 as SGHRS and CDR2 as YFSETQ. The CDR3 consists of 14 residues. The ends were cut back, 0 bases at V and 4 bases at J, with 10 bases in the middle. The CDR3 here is CASSLVVDGYGYTF. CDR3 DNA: TGCGCCAGCAGCTTGGTTGTAGACGGCTATGGCTACACCTTC.

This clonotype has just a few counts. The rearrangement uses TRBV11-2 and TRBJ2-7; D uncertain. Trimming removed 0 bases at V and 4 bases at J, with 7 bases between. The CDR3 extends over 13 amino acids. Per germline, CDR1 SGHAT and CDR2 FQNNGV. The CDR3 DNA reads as TGTGCCAGCAGCTTAGACGGAACGTACGAGCAGTACTTC. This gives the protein CASSLDGTYEQYF.

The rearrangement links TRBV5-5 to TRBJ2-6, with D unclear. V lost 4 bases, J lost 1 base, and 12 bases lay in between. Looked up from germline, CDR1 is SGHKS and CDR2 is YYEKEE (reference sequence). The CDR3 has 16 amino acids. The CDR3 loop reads CASSRVGSSGANVLTF. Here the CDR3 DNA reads TGTGCCAGCAGCCGCGTGGGGTCTTCTGGGGCCAACGTCCTGACTTTC. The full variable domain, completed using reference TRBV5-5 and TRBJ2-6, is DAGVTQSPTHLIKTRGQQVTLRCSPISGHKSVSWYQQVLGQGPQFIFQYYEKEERGRGNFPDRFSARQFPNYSSELNVNALLLGDSALYLCASSRVGSSGANVLTFGAGSRLTVL.

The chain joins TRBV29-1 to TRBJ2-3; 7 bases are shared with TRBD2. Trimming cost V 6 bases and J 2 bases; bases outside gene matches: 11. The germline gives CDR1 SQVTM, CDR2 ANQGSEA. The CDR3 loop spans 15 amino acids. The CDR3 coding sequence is TGCAGCGTCGGCATCGGGGGGAGGCTCACAGATACGCAGTATTTT. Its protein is CSVGIGGRLTDTQYF.

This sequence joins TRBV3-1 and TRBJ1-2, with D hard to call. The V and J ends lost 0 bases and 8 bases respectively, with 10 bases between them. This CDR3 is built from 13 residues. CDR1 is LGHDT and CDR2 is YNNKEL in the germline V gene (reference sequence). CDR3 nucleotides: TGTGCCAGCAGCCAAGAGATTTCGAGGGGCTACACCTTC. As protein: CASSQEISRGYTF.

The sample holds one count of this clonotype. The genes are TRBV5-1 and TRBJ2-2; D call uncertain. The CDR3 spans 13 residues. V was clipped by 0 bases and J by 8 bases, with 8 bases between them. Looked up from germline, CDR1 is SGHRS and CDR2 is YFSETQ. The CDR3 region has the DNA TGCGCCAGCAGCTTGGCCATCCGGGGGGAGCTGTTTTTT. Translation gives CASSLAIRGELFF.

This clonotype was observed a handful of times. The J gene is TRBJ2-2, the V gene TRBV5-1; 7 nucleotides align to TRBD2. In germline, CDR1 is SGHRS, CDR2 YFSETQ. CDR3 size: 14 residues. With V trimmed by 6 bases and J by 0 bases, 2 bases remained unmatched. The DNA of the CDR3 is TGCGCCAGCATCCTAGCGGCGAACACCGGGGAGCTGTTTTTT. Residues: CASILAANTGELFF.

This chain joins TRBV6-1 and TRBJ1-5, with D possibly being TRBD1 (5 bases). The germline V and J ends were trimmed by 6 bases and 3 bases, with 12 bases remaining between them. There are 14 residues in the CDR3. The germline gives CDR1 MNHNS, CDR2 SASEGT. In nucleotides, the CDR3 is TGTGCCAGCAGAGAGGGGACGGACAATCAGCCCCAGCATTTT. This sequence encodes CASREGTDNQPQHF.

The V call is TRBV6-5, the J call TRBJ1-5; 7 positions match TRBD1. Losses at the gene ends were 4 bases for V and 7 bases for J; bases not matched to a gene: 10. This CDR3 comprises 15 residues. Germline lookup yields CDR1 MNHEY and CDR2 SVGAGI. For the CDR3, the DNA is TGTGCCAGCAGTTTTAACAGGGGTTCGGAACAGCCCCAGCATTTT. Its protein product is CASSFNRGSEQPQHF.

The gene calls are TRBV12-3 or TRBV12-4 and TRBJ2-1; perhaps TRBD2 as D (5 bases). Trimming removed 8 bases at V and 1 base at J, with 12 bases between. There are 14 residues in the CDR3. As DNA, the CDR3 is TGTGCCAGCCGAGGTGGGAGATCCTACAATGAGCAGTTCTTC. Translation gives CASRGGRSYNEQFF.

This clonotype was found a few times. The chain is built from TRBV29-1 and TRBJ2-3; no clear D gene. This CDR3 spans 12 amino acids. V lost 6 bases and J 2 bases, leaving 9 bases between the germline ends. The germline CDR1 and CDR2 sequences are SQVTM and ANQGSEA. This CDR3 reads CSVDGYTDTQYF. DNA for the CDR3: TGCAGCGTAGACGGATACACAGATACGCAGTATTTT.

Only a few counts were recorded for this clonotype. The CDR3 DNA is TGTGCCAGCAGCGAACTGACTAGCGGGGGGCACAATGAGCAGTTCTTC. This gives the protein CASSELTSGGHNEQFF. V and J are TRBV9 and TRBJ2-1; TRBD2 agrees at 13 bases. The CDR3 is made up of 16 amino acids. V shed 3 bases, J shed 5 bases, and the junction held 5 bases outside the gene matches. Germline CDR1 reads SGDLS; CDR2 reads YYNGEE.

The CDR3 protein is CASSPGLSGNTIYF. CDR3 in DNA: TGTGCCAGCTCACCAGGGCTCTCTGGAAACACCATATATTTT. The chain combines TRBV18 with TRBJ1-3; the D is unclear. Germline CDR1 is KGHSH and CDR2 is LQKENI. The V end lost 2 bases, the J end lost 0 bases, and 5 bases lay between the germline ends. The CDR3 consists of 14 residues.

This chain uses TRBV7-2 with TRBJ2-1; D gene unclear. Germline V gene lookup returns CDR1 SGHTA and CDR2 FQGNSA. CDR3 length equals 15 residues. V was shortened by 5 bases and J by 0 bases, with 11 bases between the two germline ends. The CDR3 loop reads CASSPSASSYNEQFF. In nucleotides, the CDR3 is TGTGCCAGCAGCCCAAGCGCTAGCTCCTACAATGAGCAGTTCTTC.

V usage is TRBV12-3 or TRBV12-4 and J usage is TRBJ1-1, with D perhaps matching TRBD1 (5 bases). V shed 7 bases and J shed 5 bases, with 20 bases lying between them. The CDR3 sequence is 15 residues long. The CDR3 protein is CASNSVPRGETEAFF. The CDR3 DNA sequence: TGTGCCAGCAACTCAGTCCCCCGGGGGGAGACTGAAGCTTTCTTT.

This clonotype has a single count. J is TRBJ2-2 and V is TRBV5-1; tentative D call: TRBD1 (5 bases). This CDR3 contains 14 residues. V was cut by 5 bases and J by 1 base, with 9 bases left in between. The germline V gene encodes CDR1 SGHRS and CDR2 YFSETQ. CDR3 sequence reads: CASRGQGNTGELFF. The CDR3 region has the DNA TGCGCCAGCAGGGGCCAGGGGAACACCGGGGAGCTGTTTTTT.

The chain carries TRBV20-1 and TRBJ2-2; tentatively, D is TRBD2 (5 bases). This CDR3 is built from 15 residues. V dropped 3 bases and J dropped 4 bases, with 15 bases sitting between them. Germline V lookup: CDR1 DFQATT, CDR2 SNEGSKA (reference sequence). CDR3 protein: CSARRIGRGTGELFF. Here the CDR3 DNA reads TGCAGTGCTAGGCGGATCGGTCGGGGCACCGGGGAGCTGTTTTTT.

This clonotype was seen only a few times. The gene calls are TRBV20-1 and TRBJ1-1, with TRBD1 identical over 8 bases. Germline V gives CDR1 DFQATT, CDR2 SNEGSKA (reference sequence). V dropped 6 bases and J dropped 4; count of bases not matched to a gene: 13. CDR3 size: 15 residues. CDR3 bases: TGCAGTGCCGTCGGGACAGGCCAGGGTAGCACTGAAGCTTTCTTT. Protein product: CSAVGTGQGSTEAFF.

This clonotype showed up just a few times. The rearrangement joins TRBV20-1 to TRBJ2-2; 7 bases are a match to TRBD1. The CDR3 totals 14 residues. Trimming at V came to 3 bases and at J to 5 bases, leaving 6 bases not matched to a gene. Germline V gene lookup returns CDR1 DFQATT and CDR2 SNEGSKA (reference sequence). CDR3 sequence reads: CSASRGGWTGELFF. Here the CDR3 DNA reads TGCAGTGCTAGTAGAGGGGGCTGGACCGGGGAGCTGTTTTTT.

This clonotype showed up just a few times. CDR3 protein: CASSLDAYGYTF. For the CDR3, the DNA is TGTGCCAGCAGCTTAGACGCCTATGGCTACACCTTC. The chain links TRBV7-9 to TRBJ1-2; D gene unclear. Between the trimmed V and J ends, which lost 1 base and 4 bases, there was a span of 4 bases. The CDR3 runs 12 residues. The germline V gene encodes CDR1 SEHNR and CDR2 FQNEAQ (reference sequence). The complete variable domain, with remaining parts taken from reference TRBV7-9 and TRBJ1-2, reads DTGVSQNPRHKITKRGQNVTFRCDPISEHNRLYWYRQTLGQGPEFLTYFQNEAQLEKSRLLSDRFSAERPKGSFSTLEIQRTEQGDSAMYLCASSLDAYGYTFGSGTRLTVV.

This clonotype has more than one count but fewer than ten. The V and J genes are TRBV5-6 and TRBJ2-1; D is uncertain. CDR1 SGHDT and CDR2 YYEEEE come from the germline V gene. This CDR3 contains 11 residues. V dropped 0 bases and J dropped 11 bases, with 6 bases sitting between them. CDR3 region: CASSLGSKQFF. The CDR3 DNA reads TGTGCCAGCAGCTTGGGTAGCAAGCAGTTCTTC.

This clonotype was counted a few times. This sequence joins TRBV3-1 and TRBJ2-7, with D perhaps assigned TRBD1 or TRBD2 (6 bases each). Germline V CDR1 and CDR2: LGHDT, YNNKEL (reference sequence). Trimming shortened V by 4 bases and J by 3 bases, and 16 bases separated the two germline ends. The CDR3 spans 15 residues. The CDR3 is CASSLRTGTYYEQYF. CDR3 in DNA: TGTGCCAGCAGCCTGAGAACAGGGACTTACTACGAGCAGTACTTC.

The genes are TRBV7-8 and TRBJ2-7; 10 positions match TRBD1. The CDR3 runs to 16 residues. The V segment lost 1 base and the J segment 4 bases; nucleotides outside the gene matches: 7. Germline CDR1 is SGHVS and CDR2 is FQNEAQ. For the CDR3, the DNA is TGTGCCAGCAGCTTAGGACGGACAGGGGGTAGTTACGAGCAGTACGTC. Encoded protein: CASSLGRTGGSYEQYV.

CDR3 in amino acids: CASSTGLKDNTIYF. In nucleotides, the CDR3 is TGTGCCAGCTCAACGGGACTCAAAGACAACACCATATATTTT. The chain has TRBV18 and TRBJ1-3; tentatively, D is TRBD1 (5 bases). The CDR3 is made up of 14 amino acids. Germline V gene sequence: CDR1 KGHSH, CDR2 LQKENI. The germline V and J ends were trimmed by 5 bases and 7 bases, with 15 bases remaining between them.